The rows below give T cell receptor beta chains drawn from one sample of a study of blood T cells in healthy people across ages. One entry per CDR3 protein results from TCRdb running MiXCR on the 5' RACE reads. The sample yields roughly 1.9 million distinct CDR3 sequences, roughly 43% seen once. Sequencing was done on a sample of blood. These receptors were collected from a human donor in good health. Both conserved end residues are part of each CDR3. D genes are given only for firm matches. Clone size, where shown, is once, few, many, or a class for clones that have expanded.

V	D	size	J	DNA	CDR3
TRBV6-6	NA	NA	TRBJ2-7	TGTGCCAGCAGCACCAGTGGGATTGAGCAGTACTTC	CASSTSGIEQYF
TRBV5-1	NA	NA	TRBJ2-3	TGCGCCAGCAGCTGGGCGCGGGGAGACACAGATACGCAGTATTTT	CASSWARGDTDTQYF
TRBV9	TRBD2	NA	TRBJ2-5	TGTGCCAGCAGCGTAGATAGCGGGGGAGGAGAGACCCAGTACTTC	CASSVDSGGGETQYF
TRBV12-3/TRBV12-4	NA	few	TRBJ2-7	TGTGCCAGCAGCTCCGGACTTCTGGGCGAGCAGTACTTC	CASSSGLLGEQYF
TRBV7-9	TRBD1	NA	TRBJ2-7	TGTGCCAGCAGCTTACAGGGGACAGGGACCTCCTACGAGCAGTACTTC	CASSLQGTGTSYEQYF
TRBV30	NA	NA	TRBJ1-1	TGTGCCTGGAGTTCGGGGGCGCGGGGAGCTTTCTTT	CAWSSGARGAFF
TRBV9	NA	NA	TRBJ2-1	TGTGCCAGCAGCGTAGAGCCCCAGGGTTTGGATGAGCAGTTCTTC	CASSVEPQGLDEQFF
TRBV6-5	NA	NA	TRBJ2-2	TGTGCCAGCAGTTACTCGATCGGGGACGCGCTCACCGGGGAGCTGTTTTTT	CASSYSIGDALTGELFF
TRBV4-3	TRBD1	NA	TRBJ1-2	TGCGCCAGCAGCCAAGTGGGACAGGGCGACGGCTACACCTTC	CASSQVGQGDGYTF
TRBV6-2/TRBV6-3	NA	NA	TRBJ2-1	TGTGCCAGCAGTTACAAGGGTCCCTCCTACAATGAGCAGTTCTTC	CASSYKGPSYNEQFF
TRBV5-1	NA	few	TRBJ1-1	TGCGCCAGCGGAGACAGAGATATGAACACTGAAGCTTTCTTT	CASGDRDMNTEAFF
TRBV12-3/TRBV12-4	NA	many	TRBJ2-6	TGTGCCAGCAGTTACAGGGCTGGGGCCAACGTCCTGACTTTC	CASSYRAGANVLTF
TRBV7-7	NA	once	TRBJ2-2	TGTGCCAGCAGCCCCTGGGGGAACACCGGGGAGCTGTTTTTT	CASSPWGNTGELFF
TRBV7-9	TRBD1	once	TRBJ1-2	TGTGCCAGCAGCCGACCCAACAGGGGGCGGTGGGATGGCTACACCTTC	CASSRPNRGRWDGYTF
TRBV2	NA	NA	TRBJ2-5	TGTGCTACAGGACCGTACCAAGAGACCCAGTACTTC	CATGPYQETQYF
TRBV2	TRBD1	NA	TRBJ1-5	TGTGCCAGCAGTCCAGCAGGGGGCTCGAGACAGCCCCAGCATTTT	CASSPAGGSRQPQHF
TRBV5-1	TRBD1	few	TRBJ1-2	TGCGCCAGCAGCGATCCCCGGGACAGGGGCTATGGCTACACCTTC	CASSDPRDRGYGYTF
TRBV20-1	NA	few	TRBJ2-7	TGCAGTGCCAGACTAGGGACAGTATTCTACGAGCAGTACTTC	CSARLGTVFYEQYF
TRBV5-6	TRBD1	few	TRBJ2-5	TGTGCCAGCAGCTTGTCGGGACAGGGGGCTTACCAAGAGACCCAGTACTTC	CASSLSGQGAYQETQYF
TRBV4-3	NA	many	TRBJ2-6	TGCGCCAGCAGCCTGGCACAGTGGGGGTATGACTCTGGGGCCAACGTCCTGACTTTC	CASSLAQWGYDSGANVLTF
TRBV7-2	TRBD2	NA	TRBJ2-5	TGTGCCAGCAGTTACGGACTAGCGTATGAGACCCAGTACTTC	CASSYGLAYETQYF
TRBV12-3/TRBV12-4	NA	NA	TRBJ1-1	TGTGCCAGCAGTGCCCGGGGGGGGAACACTGAAGCTTTCTTT	CASSARGGNTEAFF
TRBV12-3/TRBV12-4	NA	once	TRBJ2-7	TGTGCCAGCAGTCCTCGGACTTTGTGGAGCTCCTACGAGCAGTACTTC	CASSPRTLWSSYEQYF
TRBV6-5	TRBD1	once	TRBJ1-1	TGTGCCAGCAGTATTGGGACAGCCGCCGAAGCTTTCTTT	CASSIGTAAEAFF
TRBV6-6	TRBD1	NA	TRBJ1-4	TGTGCCAGCAGTTACTCATCAGGGGGTGATGAAAAACTGTTTTTT	CASSYSSGGDEKLFF
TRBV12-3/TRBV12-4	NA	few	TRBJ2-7	TGTGCCAGCAGTTTAGGGGGGCCTCTCCACGAGCAGTACTTC	CASSLGGPLHEQYF
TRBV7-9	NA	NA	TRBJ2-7	TGTGCCAGCAGCCCCCAGGAGGGCCCAACCTACGAGCAGTACTTC	CASSPQEGPTYEQYF
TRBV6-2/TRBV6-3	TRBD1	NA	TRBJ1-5	TGTGCCAGCAGCGACAGGGTTCGGCAGCCCCAGCATTTC	CASSDRVRQPQHF
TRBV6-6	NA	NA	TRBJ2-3	TGTGCCAGCAGTTACGCGGGGATAGATACGCAGTATTTT	CASSYAGIDTQYF
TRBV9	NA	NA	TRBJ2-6	TGTGCCAGCAGCGTAACCTTGAACTCTGGGGCCAACGTCCTGACTTTC	CASSVTLNSGANVLTF
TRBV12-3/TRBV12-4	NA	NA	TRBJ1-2	TGTGCCGGCAGTTCCGGAGTGTGCGGTGGCTACACCTTC	CAGSSGVCGGYTF
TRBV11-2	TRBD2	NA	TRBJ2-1	TGTGCCAGCAGCTTGGCCGGGACTAGCGTGGGTGAGCAGTTCTTC	CASSLAGTSVGEQFF
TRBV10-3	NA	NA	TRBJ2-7	TGTGCCATCAGTGACAGGGTAACGACCTACGAGCAGTACTTC	CAISDRVTTYEQYF
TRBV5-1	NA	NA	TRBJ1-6	TGCGCCAGCAGCCCGATGGGGGGTAATTCACCCCTCCACTTT	CASSPMGGNSPLHF